A selection of T cell receptor beta chains follows, all from one sample in a study of cytomegalovirus exposure and HLA in healthy donors. Using immunoSEQ multiplex PCR, the repertoire was profiled, and TCRdb retains in-frame clones only, with some absent. The table has 190,000 or so clones, roughly four fifths seen once; the top ten hold 1.5% to 2%. Sequencing was performed on PBMCs. Source of these receptors: a man over 45 in good health and CMV-seronegative. The CDR3 runs from the conserved cysteine through the conserved F or W. The D gene is left open where the match is weak. Clone size is shown for a subset of rows, as once, few, many or a class of expanded clone.

TRBV27,TRBJ1-2,once,-,CASRHGWADGGYTF,TGTGCCAGCAGACATGGTTGGGCCGATGGGGGCTACACCTTC
TRBV28,TRBJ1-5,-,TRBD1,CASSLKYGGQGIEQPQHF,TGTGCCAGCAGTTTAAAATATGGGGGACAGGGGATTGAGCAGCCCCAGCATTTT
TRBV28,TRBJ2-5,-,-,CASSLYPGKETQYF,TGTGCCAGCAGTTTATATCCGGGGAAAGAGACCCAGTACTTC
TRBV28,TRBJ2-5,few,-,CASSFGHLEGEETQYF,TGTGCCAGCAGTTTTGGACATCTCGAAGGGGAAGAGACCCAGTACTTC
TRBV7-2,TRBJ1-2,-,TRBD1,CASSRDRRNYGYTF,TGTGCCAGCAGCCGGGACAGACGTAACTATGGCTACACCTTC
TRBV7-2,TRBJ2-1,-,-,CASSLPQGGLGEQFF,TGTGCCAGCAGCTTGCCGCAGGGAGGCTTAGGGGAGCAGTTCTTC
TRBV5-1,TRBJ2-5,-,TRBD1,CASSPITSTGVETQYF,TGCGCCAGCAGCCCTATCACCTCAACAGGGGTTGAGACCCAGTACTTC
TRBV7-6,TRBJ1-1,-,TRBD1,CASSAETGGTEAFF,TGTGCCAGCAGCGCAGAGACAGGGGGCACTGAAGCTTTCTTT
TRBV28,TRBJ1-2,-,TRBD1,CAIGTGGFGYTF,TGTGCCATCGGGACAGGGGGCTTCGGCTACACCTTC
TRBV2,TRBJ1-6,-,-,CASSIRDTRGDSPLHF,TGTGCCAGCAGCATCCGGGACACCAGAGGGGATTCACCCCTCCACTTT
TRBV5-3,TRBJ2-1,-,TRBD2,CARSKATSGVLGNEQFF,TGTGCCAGAAGCAAGGCGACTAGCGGCGTGTTGGGAAATGAGCAGTTCTTC
TRBV5-6,TRBJ2-7,once,TRBD2,CASSWGLAHYEQYF,TGTGCCAGCAGCTGGGGACTAGCGCACTACGAGCAGTACTTC
TRBV18,TRBJ1-2,-,-,CASSPGSNYGYTF,TGTGCCAGCTCACCGGGCAGCAACTATGGCTACACCTTC
TRBV7-3,TRBJ2-3,-,TRBD2,CASSSSTSGSFTDTQYF,TGTGCCAGCAGCTCCTCAACTAGCGGGAGCTTCACAGATACGCAGTATTTT
TRBV19,TRBJ1-5,-,-,CASNTGDQPQHF,TGTGCCAGTAACACGGGGGATCAGCCCCAGCATTTT
TRBV5-1,TRBJ2-5,-,TRBD2,CASSSGTSGGETQYF,TGCGCCAGCAGCTCGGGGACTAGCGGGGGAGAGACCCAGTACTTC